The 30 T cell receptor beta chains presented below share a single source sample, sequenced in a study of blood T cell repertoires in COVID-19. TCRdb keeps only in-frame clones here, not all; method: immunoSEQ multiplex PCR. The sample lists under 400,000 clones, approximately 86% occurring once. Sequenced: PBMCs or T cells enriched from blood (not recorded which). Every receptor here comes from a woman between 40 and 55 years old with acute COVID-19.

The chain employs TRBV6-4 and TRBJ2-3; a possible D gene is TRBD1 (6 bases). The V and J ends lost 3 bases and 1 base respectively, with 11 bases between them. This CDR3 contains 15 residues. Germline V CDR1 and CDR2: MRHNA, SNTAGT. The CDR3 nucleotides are TGTGCCAGCAGTGAACGGGCAGGGGGCACAGATACGCAGTATTTT. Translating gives CASSERAGGTDTQYF.

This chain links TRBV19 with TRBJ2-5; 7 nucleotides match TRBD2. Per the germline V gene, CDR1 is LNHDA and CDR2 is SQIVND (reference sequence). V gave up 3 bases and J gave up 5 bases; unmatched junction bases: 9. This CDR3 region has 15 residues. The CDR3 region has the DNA TGTGCCAGTAGTATGGGTGGGAGGGCGGCCGAGACCCAGTACTTC. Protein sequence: CASSMGGRAAETQYF.

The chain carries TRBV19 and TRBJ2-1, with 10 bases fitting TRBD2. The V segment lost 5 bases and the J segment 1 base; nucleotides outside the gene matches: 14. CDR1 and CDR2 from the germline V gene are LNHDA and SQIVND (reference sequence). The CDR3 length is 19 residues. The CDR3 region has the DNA TGTGCCAGTAGTCCAACGACTAGCGGGCCGCGCGGGTCCTACAATGAGCAGTTCTTC. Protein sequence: CASSPTTSGPRGSYNEQFF.

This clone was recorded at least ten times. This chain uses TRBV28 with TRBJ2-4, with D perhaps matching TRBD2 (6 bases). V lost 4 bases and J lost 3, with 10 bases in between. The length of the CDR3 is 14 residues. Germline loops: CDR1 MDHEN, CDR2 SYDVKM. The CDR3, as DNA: TGTGCCAGCAGTTCCCGGAGGGGCAAAAACATTCAGTACTTC. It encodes CASSSRRGKNIQYF.

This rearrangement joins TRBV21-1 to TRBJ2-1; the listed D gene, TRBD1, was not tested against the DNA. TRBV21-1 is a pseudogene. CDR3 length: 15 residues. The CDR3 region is CASTKQGLDYNEQFF. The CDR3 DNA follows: TGTGCCAGCACCAAACAGGGTTTGGATTACAATGAGCAGTTCTTC.

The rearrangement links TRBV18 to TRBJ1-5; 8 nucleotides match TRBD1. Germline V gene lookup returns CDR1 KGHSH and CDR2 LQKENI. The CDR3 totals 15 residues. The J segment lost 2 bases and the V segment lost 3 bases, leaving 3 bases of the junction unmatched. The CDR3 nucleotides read TGTGCCAGCTCACCGCCGGGACAGGGCAATCAGCCCCAGCATTTT. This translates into CASSPPGQGNQPQHF.

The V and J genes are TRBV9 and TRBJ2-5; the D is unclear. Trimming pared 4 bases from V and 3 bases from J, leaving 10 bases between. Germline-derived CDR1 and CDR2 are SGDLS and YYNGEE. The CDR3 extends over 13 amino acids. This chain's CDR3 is CASSTDPEETQYF. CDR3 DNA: TGTGCCAGCAGCACAGACCCGGAAGAGACCCAGTACTTC. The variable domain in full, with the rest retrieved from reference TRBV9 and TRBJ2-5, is DSGVTQTPKHLITATGQRVTLRCSPRSGDLSVYWYQQSLDQGLQFLIQYYNGEERAKGNILERFSAQQFPDLHSELNLSSLELGDSALYFCASSTDPEETQYFGPGTRLLVL.

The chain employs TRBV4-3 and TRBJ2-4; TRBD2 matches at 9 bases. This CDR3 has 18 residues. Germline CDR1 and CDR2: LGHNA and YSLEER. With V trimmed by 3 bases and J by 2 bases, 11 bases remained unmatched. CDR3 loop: CASSQGTGTSRTKNIQYF. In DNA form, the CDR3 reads TGCGCCAGCAGCCAGGGCACAGGGACTAGCCGAACCAAAAACATTCAGTACTTC.

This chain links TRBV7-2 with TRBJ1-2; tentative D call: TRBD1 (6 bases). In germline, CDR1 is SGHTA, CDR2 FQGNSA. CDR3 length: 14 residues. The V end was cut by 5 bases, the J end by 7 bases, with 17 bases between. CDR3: CASSPQGRGTGYTF. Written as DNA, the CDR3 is TGTGCCAGCAGCCCCCAGGGCAGGGGTACTGGCTACACCTTC. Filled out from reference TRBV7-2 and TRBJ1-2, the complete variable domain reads GAGVSQSPSNKVTEKGKDVELRCDPISGHTALYWYRQSLGQGLEFLIYFQGNSAPDKSGLPSDRFSAERTGGSVSTLTIQRTQQEDSAVYLCASSPQGRGTGYTFGSGTRLTVV.

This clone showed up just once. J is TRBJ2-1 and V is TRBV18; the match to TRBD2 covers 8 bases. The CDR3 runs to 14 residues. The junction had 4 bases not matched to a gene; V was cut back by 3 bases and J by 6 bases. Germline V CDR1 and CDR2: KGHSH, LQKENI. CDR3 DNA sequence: TGTGCCAGCTCACCCTCGGGAGGGCTCAATGAGCAGTTCTTC. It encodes CASSPSGGLNEQFF.

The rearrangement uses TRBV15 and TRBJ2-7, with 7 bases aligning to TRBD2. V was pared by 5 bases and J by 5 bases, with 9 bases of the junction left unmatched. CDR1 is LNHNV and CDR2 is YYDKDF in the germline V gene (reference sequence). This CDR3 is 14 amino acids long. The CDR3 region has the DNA TGTGCCACCAGCGGAGCCGGGAGGTACAACGAGCAGTACTTC. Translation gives CATSGAGRYNEQYF.

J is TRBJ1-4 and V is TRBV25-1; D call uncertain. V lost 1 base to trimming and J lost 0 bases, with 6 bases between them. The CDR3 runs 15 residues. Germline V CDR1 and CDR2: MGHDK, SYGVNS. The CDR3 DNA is TGTGCCAGCAGTGAATCGTCCCCAACTAATGAAAAACTGTTTTTT. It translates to CASSESSPTNEKLFF.

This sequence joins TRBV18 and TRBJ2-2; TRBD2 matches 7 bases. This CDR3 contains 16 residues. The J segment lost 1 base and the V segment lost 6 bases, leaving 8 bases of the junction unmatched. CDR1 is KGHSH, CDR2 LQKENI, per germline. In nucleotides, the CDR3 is TGTGCCAGCTCTCTCTATTCGGGAGGGAACACCGGGGAGCTGTTTTTT. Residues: CASSLYSGGNTGELFF.

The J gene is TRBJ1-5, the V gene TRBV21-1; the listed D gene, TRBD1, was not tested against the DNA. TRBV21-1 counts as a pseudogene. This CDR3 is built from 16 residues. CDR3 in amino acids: CASSFKGVPSNQPQHF. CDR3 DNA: TGTGCCAGCAGCTTCAAGGGGGTCCCCTCTAATCAGCCCCAGCATTTT.

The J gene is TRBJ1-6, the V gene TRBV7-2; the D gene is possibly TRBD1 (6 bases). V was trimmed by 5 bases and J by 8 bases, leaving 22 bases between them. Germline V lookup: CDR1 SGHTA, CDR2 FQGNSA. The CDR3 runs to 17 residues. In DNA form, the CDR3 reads TGTGCCAGCAGCCCAGATAGGGGGGGGGCAGGGTATTCACCCCTCCACTTT. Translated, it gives CASSPDRGGAGYSPLHF.

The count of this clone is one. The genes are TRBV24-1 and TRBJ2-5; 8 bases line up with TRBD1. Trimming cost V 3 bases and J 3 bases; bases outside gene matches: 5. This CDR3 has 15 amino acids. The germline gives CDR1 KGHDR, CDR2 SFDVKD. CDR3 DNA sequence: TGTGCCACCAGTGATCCCGGACAGGGAGAAGAGACCCAGTACTTC. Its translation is CATSDPGQGEETQYF.

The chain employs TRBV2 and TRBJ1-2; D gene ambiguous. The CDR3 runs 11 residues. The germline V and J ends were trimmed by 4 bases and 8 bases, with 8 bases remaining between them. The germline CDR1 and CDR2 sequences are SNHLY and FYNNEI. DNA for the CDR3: TGTGCCAGCAGTGTCCATGTGGGCTACACCTTC. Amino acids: CASSVHVGYTF.

CDR3 coding DNA: TGTGCCAGCAGCCTCGCAGCAGGGACCGGGGAGCTGTTTTTT. Amino acids: CASSLAAGTGELFF. The chain carries TRBV7-3 and TRBJ2-2, with D possibly TRBD1 on 5 matching bases. This CDR3 region has 14 residues. Trimming shortened V by 5 bases and J by 5 bases, and 12 bases separated the two germline ends. Germline CDR1 and CDR2: SGHTA and FQGTGA.

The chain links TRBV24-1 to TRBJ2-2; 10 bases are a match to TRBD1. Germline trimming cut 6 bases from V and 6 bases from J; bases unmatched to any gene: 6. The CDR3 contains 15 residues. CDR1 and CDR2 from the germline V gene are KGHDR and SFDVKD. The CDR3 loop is CATSPGTGDAGELFF. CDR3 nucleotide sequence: TGTGCCACCAGTCCCGGGACAGGGGATGCCGGGGAGCTGTTTTTT.

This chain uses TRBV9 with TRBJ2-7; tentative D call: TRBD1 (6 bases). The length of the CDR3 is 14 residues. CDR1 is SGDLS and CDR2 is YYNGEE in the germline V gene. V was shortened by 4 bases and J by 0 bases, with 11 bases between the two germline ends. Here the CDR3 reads CASSTMDSSYEQYF. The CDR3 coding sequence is TGTGCCAGCAGCACCATGGACAGCTCCTACGAGCAGTACTTC.

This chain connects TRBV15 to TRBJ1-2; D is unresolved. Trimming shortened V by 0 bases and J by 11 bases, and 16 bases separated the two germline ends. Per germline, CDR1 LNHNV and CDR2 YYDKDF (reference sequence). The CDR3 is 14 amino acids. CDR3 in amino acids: CATSRESPVESYTF. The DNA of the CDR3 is TGTGCCACCAGCAGAGAAAGTCCGGTAGAGAGTTACACCTTC.

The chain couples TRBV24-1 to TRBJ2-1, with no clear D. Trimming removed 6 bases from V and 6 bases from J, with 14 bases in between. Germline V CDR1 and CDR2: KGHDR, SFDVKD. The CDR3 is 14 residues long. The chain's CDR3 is CATSRSSGANEQFF. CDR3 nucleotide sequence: TGTGCCACCAGTCGCTCTTCCGGTGCCAATGAGCAGTTCTTC.

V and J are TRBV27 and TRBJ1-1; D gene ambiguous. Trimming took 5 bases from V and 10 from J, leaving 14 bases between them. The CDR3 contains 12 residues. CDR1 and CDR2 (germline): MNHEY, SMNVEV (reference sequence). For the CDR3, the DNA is TGTGCCAGCAGTCTTACAGCGGGAGCAGCTTTCTTT. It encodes CASSLTAGAAFF.

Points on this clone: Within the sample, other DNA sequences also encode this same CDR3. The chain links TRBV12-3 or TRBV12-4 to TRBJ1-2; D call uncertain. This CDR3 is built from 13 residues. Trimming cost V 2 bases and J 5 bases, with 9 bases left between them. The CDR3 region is CASSLRGGYGYTF. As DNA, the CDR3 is TGTGCCAGCAGTTTACGGGGAGGTTATGGCTACACCTTC.

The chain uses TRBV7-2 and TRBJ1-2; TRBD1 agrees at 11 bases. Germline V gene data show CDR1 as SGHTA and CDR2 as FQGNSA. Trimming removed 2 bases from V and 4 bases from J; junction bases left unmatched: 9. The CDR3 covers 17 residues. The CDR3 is CASSLTLSGTGGYGYTF. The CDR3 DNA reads TGTGCCAGCAGCTTAACTCTTTCCGGGACAGGGGGCTATGGCTACACCTTC.

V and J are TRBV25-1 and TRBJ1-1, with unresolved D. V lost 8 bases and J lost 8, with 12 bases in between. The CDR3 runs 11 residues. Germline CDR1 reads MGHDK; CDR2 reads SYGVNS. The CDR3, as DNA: TGTGCCAGCCGACGAGACATAGAAGCTTTCTTT. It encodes CASRRDIEAFF.

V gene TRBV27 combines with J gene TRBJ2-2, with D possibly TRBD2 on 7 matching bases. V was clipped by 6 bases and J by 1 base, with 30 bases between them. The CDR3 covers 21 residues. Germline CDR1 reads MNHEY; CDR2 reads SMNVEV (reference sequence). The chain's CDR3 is CASRRDTQPWLASGNTGELFF. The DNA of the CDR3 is TGTGCCAGCAGACGGGACACCCAGCCCTGGTTGGCTAGCGGGAACACCGGGGAGCTGTTTTTT.

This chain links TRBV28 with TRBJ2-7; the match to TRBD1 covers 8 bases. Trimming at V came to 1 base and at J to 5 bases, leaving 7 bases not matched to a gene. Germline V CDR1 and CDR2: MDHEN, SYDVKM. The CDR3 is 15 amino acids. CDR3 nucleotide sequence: TGTGCCAGCAGTTTATCCCAGGGGGCGGCCCACGAGCAGTACTTC. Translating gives CASSLSQGAAHEQYF.

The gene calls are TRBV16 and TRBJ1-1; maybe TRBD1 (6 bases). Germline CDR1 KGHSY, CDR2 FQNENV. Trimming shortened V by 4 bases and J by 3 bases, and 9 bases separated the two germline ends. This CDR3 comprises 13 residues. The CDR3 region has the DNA TGTGCCAGCAGCCCTAACAGGGACACTGAAGCTTTCTTT. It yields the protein CASSPNRDTEAFF.

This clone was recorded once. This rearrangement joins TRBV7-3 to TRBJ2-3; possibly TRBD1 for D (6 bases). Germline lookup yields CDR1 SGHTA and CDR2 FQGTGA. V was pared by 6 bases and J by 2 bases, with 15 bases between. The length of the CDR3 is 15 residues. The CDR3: CASRGAAFPTDTQYF. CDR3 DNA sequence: TGTGCCAGCAGGGGGGCAGCTTTCCCCACAGATACGCAGTATTTT. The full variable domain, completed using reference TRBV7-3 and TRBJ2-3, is GAGVSQTPSNKVTEKGKYVELRCDPISGHTALYWYRQSLGQGPEFLIYFQGTGAADDSGLPNDRFFAVRPEGSVSTLKIQRTERGDSAVYLCASRGAAFPTDTQYFGPGTRLTVL.